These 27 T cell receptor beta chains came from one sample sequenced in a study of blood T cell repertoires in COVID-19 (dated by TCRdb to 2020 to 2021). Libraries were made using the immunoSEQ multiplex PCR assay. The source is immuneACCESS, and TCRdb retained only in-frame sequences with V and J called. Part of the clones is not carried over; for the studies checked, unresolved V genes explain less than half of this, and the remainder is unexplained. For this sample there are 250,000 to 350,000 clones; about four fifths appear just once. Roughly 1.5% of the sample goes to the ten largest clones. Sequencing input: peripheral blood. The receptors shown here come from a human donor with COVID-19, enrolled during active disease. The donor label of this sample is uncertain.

Here the CDR3 DNA reads TGCGCCAGCAGCCAAAGGGGCTTCGATAGCAATCAGCCCCAGCATTTT. This sequence encodes CASSQRGFDSNQPQHF. The chain combines TRBV4-1 with TRBJ1-5; D may be TRBD1 (5 bases). V lost 2 bases and J 0 bases, leaving 11 bases between the germline ends. The germline gives CDR1 MGHRA, CDR2 YSYEKL. The CDR3 is made up of 16 amino acids.

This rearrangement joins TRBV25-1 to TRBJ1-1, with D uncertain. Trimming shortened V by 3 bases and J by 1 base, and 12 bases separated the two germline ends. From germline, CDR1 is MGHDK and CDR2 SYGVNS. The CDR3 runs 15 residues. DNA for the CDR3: TGTGCCAGCAGTGAGTACAGATCCCCGAACACTGAAGCTTTCTTT. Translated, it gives CASSEYRSPNTEAFF.

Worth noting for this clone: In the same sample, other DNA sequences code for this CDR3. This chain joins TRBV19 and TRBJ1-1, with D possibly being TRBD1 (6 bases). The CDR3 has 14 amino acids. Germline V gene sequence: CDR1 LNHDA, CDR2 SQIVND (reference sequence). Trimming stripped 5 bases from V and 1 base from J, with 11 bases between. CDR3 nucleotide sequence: TGTGCCAGTAGTCCCCGGACAGAGAACACTGAAGCTTTCTTT. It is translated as CASSPRTENTEAFF.

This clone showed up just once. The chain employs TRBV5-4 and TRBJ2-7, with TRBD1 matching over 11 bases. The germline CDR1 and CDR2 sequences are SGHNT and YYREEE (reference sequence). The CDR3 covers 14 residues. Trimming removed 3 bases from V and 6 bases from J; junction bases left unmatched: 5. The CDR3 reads CASSWDRGRGEQYF. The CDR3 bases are TGTGCCAGCAGCTGGGACAGGGGGAGGGGCGAGCAGTACTTC.

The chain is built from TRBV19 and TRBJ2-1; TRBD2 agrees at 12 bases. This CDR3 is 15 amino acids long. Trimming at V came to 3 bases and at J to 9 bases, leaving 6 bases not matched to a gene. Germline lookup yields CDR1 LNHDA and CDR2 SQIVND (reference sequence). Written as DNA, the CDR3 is TGTGCCAGTAGTATGACTAGCGGGAGCACGGGTGAGCAGTTCTTC. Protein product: CASSMTSGSTGEQFF.

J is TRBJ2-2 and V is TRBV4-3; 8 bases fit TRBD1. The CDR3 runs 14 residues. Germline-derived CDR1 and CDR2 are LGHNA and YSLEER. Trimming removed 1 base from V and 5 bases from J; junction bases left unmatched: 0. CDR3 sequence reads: CASSQGTGTGELFF. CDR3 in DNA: TGCGCCAGCAGCCAAGGGACAGGGACCGGGGAGCTGTTTTTT.

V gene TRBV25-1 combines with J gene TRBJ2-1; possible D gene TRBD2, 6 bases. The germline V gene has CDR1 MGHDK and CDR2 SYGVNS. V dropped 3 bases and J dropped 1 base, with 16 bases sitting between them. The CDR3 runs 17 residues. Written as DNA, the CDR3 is TGTGCCAGCAGTGACCCCCCCGACGGGAGTTCCTACAATGAGCAGTTCTTC. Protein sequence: CASSDPPDGSSYNEQFF.

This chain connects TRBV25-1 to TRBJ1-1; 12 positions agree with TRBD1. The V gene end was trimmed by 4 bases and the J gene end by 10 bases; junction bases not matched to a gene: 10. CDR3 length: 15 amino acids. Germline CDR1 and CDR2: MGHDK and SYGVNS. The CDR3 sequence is CASSGEGQGASVAFF. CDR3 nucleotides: TGTGCCAGCAGTGGGGAGGGACAGGGGGCTTCGGTAGCTTTCTTT. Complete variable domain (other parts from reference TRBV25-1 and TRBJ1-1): EADIYQTPRYLVIGTGKKITLECSQTMGHDKMYWYQQDPGMELHLIHYSYGVNSTEKGDLSSESTVSRIRTEHFPLTLESARPSHTSQYLCASSGEGQGASVAFFGQGTRLTVV.

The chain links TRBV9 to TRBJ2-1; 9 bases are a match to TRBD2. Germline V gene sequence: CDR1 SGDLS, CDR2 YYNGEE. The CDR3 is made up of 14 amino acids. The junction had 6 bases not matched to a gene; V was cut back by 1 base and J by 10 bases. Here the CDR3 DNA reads TGTGCCAGCAGCGTAATAGCGGGAGCGGCCGAGCAGTTCTTC. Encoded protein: CASSVIAGAAEQFF.

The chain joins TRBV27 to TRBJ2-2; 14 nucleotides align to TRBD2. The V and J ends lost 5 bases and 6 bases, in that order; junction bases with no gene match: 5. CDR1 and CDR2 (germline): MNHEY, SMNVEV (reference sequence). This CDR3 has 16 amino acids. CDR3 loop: CASSLGTSGSSGELFF. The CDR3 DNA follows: TGTGCCAGCAGTCTCGGGACTAGCGGGAGTTCCGGGGAGCTGTTTTTT.

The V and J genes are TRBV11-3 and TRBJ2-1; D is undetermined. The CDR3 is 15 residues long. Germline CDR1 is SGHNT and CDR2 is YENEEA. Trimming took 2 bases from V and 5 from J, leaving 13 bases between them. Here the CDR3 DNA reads TGTGCCAGCAGCTTATCAAGGAGCCTAAACAATGAGCAGTTCTTC. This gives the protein CASSLSRSLNNEQFF.

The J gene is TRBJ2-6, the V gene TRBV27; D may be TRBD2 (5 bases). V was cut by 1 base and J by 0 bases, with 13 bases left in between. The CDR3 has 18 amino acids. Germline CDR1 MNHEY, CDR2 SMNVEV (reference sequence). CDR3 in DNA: TGTGCCAGCAGTTTATTCGGGGTTGGGCCCTCTGGGGCCAACGTCCTGACTTTC. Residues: CASSLFGVGPSGANVLTF.

The CDR3 DNA sequence: TGTGCCAGTAGTTCACAGGGAAGCAATCAGCCCCAGCATTTT. Translated: CASSSQGSNQPQHF. The chain has TRBV19 and TRBJ1-5, with a possible D match to TRBD1 (6 bases). The CDR3 is made up of 14 amino acids. V lost 5 bases and J 1 base, leaving 9 bases between the germline ends. The germline CDR1 and CDR2 sequences are LNHDA and SQIVND (reference sequence).

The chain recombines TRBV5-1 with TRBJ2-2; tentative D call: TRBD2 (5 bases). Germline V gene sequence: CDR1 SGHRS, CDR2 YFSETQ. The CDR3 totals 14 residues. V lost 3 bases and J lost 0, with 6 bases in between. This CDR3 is CASSSGTNTGELFF. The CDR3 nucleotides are TGCGCCAGCAGCTCCGGGACGAACACCGGGGAGCTGTTTTTT.

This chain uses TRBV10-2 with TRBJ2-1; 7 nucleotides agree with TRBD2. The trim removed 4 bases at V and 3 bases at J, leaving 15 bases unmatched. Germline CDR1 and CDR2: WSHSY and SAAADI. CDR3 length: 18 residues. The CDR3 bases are TGCGCCAGCAGTGGGTCACCGATATCTAGCGGCTTCTACAATGAGCAGTTCTTC. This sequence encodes CASSGSPISSGFYNEQFF.

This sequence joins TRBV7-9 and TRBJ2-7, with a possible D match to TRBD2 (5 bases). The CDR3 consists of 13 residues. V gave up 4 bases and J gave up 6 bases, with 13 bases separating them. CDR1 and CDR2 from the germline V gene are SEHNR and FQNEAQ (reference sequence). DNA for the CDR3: TGTGCCAGCAGCTGGACGCCCGGGGTCGAGCAGTACTTC. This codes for CASSWTPGVEQYF.

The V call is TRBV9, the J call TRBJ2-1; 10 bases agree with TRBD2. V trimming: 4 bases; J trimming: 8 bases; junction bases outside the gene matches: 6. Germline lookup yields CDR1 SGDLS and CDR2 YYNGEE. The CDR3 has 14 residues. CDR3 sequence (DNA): TGTGCCAGCAGCACACTAGCGGGAACGGATGAGCAGTTCTTC. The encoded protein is CASSTLAGTDEQFF.

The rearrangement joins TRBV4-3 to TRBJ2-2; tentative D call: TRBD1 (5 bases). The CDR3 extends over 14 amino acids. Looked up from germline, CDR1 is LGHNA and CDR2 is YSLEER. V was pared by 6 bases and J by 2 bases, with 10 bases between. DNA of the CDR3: TGCGCCAGCAGACGGACACTTAACACCGGGGAGCTGTTTTTT. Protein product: CASRRTLNTGELFF.

The DNA for the CDR3 is TGTGCCAGCAGCGTACAGGGCGGCAATCAGCCCCAGCATTTT. The encoded protein is CASSVQGGNQPQHF. This chain uses TRBV14 with TRBJ1-5; perhaps TRBD1 as D (6 bases). CDR3 length: 14 residues. Germline V lookup: CDR1 SGHDN, CDR2 FVKESK. Trimming pared 5 bases from V and 2 bases from J, leaving 10 bases between.

In DNA form, the CDR3 reads TGTGCCAGCAGTTTAAGGGCCCTAGCGCAAGGTGAGCAGTTCTTC. Translating it yields CASSLRALAQGEQFF. The chain uses TRBV28 and TRBJ2-1; D perhaps matches TRBD2 (6 bases). In germline, CDR1 is MDHEN, CDR2 SYDVKM. The V end was cut by 2 bases, the J end by 9 bases, with 17 bases between. The CDR3 is 15 amino acids.

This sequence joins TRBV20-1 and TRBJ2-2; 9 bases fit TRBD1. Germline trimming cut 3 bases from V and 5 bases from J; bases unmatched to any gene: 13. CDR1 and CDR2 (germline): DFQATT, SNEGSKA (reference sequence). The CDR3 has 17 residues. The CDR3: CSASRKLGQGGTGELFF. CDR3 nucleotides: TGCAGTGCTAGTAGGAAGTTGGGACAGGGCGGAACCGGGGAGCTGTTTTTT.

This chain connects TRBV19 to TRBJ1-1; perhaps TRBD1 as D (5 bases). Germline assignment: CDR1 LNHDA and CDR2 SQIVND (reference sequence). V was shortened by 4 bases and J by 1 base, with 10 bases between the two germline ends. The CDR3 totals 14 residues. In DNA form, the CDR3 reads TGTGCCAGTAGTACTATTGGACAGAACACTGAAGCTTTCTTT. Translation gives CASSTIGQNTEAFF.

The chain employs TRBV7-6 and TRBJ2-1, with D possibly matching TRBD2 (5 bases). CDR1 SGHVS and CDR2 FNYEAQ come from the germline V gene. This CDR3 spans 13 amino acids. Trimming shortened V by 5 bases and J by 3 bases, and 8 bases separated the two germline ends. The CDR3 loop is CASSTRDYNEQFF. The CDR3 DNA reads TGTGCCAGCAGCACCCGGGACTACAATGAGCAGTTCTTC.

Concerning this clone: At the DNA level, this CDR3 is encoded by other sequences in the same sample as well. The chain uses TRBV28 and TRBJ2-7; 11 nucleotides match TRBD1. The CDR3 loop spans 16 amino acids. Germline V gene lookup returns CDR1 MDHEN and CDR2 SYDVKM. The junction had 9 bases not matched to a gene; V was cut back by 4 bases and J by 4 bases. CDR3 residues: CASSSQGTGGGYEQYF. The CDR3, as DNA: TGTGCCAGCAGTTCTCAGGGGACAGGGGGTGGGTACGAGCAGTACTTC.

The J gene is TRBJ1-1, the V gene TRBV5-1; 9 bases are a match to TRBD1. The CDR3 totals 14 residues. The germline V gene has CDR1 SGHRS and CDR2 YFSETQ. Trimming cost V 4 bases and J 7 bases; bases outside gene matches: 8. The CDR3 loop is CASSLLTGGYEAFF. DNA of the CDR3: TGCGCCAGCAGCCTCCTGACAGGGGGATATGAAGCTTTCTTT.

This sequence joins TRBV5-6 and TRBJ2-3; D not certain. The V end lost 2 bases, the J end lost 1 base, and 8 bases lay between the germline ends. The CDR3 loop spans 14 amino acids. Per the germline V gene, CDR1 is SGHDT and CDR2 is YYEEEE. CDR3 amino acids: CASSFRGGTDTQYF. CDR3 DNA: TGTGCCAGCAGCTTTCGAGGAGGCACAGATACGCAGTATTTT. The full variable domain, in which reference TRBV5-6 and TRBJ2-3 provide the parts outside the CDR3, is DAGVTQSPTHLIKTRGQQVTLRCSPKSGHDTVSWYQQALGQGPQFIFQYYEEEERQRGNFPDRFSGHQFPNYSSELNVNALLLGDSALYLCASSFRGGTDTQYFGPGTRLTVL.

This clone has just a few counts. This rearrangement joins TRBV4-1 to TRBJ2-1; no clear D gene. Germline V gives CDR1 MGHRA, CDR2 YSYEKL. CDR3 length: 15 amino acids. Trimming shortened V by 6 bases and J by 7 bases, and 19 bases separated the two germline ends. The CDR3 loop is CASRTLPGILNEQFF. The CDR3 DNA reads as TGCGCCAGCAGGACTCTCCCCGGAATTCTAAATGAGCAGTTCTTC.